This TCR beta chain was observed in a study of OX40 agonist ivuxolimab in advanced cancers. Study details: A diagnosis of hepatocellular carcinoma, melanoma, renal cell or head and neck cancer was present in dose-escalation patients. Enrollees could have had prior anti-PD-1, anti-PD-L1 or anti-CTLA-4 therapy, which 35% to 40% had received.

Details on this clone: As yet, its antigen is unknown.

The CDR3 is 11 amino acids. V shed 7 bases and J 6 bases; nucleotides not matched to a gene: 5. CDR1 and CDR2 from the germline V gene are SQVTM and ANQGSEA. Generated by immunoSEQ multiplex PCR, the TCRdb table keeps only in-frame clones and is missing some. The sample has fewer than 85,000 clones, 70% to 90% seen once. General study results and limits: Partial responders treated at 0.1-3.0 mg/kg exhibited clonal expansion among the lowest measured. Low levels of normalized T-cell clonal expansion also appeared in some nonresponders.

Sample: CD4+ or CD8+ T cells sorted from blood, taken in a trial of the OX40 agonist ivuxolimab. This sequence joins TRBV29-1 and TRBJ2-7; 8 positions match TRBD1. This TCR came from an adult with an advanced solid tumor such as melanoma, head and neck, liver or kidney cancer. This CDR3 reads CSALTGVEQYF. The DNA for the CDR3 is TGCAGCGCCTTGACAGGGGTCGAGCAGTACTTC.